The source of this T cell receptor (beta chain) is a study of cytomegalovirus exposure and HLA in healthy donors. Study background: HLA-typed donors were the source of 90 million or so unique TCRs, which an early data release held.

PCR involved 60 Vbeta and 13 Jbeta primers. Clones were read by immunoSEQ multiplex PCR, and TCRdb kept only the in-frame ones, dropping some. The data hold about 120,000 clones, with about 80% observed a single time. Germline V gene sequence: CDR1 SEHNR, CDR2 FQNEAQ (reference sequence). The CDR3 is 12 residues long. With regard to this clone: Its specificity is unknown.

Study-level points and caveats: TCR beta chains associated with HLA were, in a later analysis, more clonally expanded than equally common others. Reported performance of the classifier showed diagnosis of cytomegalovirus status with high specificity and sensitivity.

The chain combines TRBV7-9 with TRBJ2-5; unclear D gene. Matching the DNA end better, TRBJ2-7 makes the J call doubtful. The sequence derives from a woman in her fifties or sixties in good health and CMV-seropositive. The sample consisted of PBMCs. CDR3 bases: TGTGCCAGCAGCTTAGAGCTGAGCGAGCAGTACTTC. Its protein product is CASSLELSEQYF.